Each of the 24 T cell receptor beta chains below was sequenced from the same sample in a study of T cell repertoires in cytomegalovirus infection. TCRdb itself ran the reads through MiXCR, one entry per CDR3 protein. Among about 450,000 distinct CDR3 sequences listed, roughly 31% were seen once. The sample comprised PBMCs. The receptors derive from a human donor in good health (CMV status not recorded). Some clones in this sample may be carry-over from other donors' samples.

This chain links TRBV6-2 or TRBV6-3 with TRBJ2-7; TRBD1 might be the D (5 bases). The CDR3 length is 15 residues. The V end lost 6 bases, the J end lost 0 bases, and 15 bases lay between the germline ends. Germline CDR1 is MNHEY and CDR2 is SVGEGT. CDR3 loop: CASSPIDRDSYEQYF. CDR3 in DNA: TGTGCCAGCAGCCCCATTGACAGAGACTCCTACGAGCAGTACTTC.

This chain uses TRBV20-1 with TRBJ1-1; D ambiguous. There are 11 residues in the CDR3. The V and J ends lost 0 bases and 11 bases respectively, with 10 bases between them. Germline CDR1 DFQATT, CDR2 SNEGSKA (reference sequence). CDR3 sequence (DNA): TGCAGTGCTAGAGATTCGGGTACGGCTTTCTTT. It codes for CSARDSGTAFF.

This clonotype occurred a few times. The chain is built from TRBV6-2 or TRBV6-3 and TRBJ2-7, with D perhaps TRBD1 (6 bases). Germline CDR1 reads MNHEY; CDR2 reads SVGEGT. The V gene lost 5 bases and the J gene lost 4 bases, with 21 bases spanning the gap. This CDR3 has 16 amino acids. In DNA, the CDR3 is TGTGCCAGCAGTGGGAGACAGCCAGGGGCCTTTTACGAGCAGTACTTC. Protein product: CASSGRQPGAFYEQYF.

This clonotype has just a few counts. This sequence joins TRBV7-9 and TRBJ2-1; D gene ambiguous. The germline V gene has CDR1 SEHNR and CDR2 FQNEAQ (reference sequence). Trimming took off 2 bases at V and 5 bases at J, with 13 bases between the two ends. This CDR3 contains 15 residues. CDR3: CASSLSPTANNEQFF. In DNA, the CDR3 is TGTGCCAGCAGCTTAAGTCCGACTGCTAACAATGAGCAGTTCTTC.

This clonotype was counted between two and nine times. The chain uses TRBV28 and TRBJ1-6, with D unresolved. CDR1 and CDR2 (germline): MDHEN, SYDVKM. V lost 8 bases and J 6 bases, leaving 11 bases between the germline ends. The CDR3 spans 13 residues. This CDR3 reads CASSREVNSPLHF. CDR3 bases: TGTGCCAGCTCCCGGGAGGTTAATTCACCCCTCCACTTT. Together with reference TRBV28 and TRBJ1-6, the CDR3 gives the full variable domain: DVKVTQSSRYLVKRTGEKVFLECVQDMDHENMFWYRQDPGLGLRLIYFSYDVKMKEKGDIPEGYSVSREKKERFSLILESASTNQTSMYLCASSREVNSPLHFGNGTRLTVT.

This clonotype appeared many times. This chain links TRBV4-1 with TRBJ1-5; D is possibly TRBD1 (5 bases). The V and J ends lost 4 bases and 4 bases respectively, with 11 bases between them. In germline, CDR1 is MGHRA, CDR2 YSYEKL. This CDR3 contains 14 residues. The CDR3 spells CASSPRGENQPQHF. The DNA of the CDR3 is TGCGCCAGCAGCCCGAGGGGTGAAAATCAGCCCCAGCATTTT.

This clonotype was seen a single time. J is TRBJ2-2 and V is TRBV6-6; 7 nucleotides align to TRBD2. The CDR3 has 16 amino acids. V shed 7 bases, J shed 0 bases, and the junction held 8 bases outside the gene matches. Germline-derived CDR1 and CDR2 are MNHNY and SVGAGI (reference sequence). The CDR3 DNA is TGTGCCAGCAATAATGGGGGGGTTACGAACACCGGGGAGCTGTTTTTT. This gives the protein CASNNGGVTNTGELFF.

The chain couples TRBV5-6 to TRBJ1-1, with 8 bases lining up with TRBD1. V lost 0 bases and J lost 0; bases outside the gene matches: 10. The CDR3 is 18 amino acids. The V gene's germline CDR1 is SGHDT and CDR2 YYEEEE. The CDR3: CASSLGRTGKSLNTEAFF. As DNA, the CDR3 is TGTGCCAGCAGCTTGGGAAGGACAGGGAAATCCCTGAACACTGAAGCTTTCTTT.

This rearrangement joins TRBV6-6 to TRBJ2-3; 8 nucleotides line up with TRBD2. V was pared by 0 bases and J by 0 bases, with 5 bases of the junction left unmatched. Germline-derived CDR1 and CDR2 are MNHNY and SVGAGI (reference sequence). This CDR3 spans 17 amino acids. CDR3 in amino acids: CASSYSNQRGSTDTQYF. CDR3 bases: TGTGCCAGCAGTTACTCGAACCAGCGGGGGAGCACAGATACGCAGTATTTT.

In its sample, this clonotype was seen many times. The gene calls are TRBV7-6 and TRBJ2-5; no definite D call. With 5 bases removed from V and 5 bases from J, the gap between germline ends came to 9 bases. The CDR3 covers 12 residues. CDR1 and CDR2 from the germline V gene are SGHVS and FNYEAQ. The CDR3 is CASSPESETQYF. Here the CDR3 DNA reads TGTGCCAGCAGCCCAGAATCGGAGACCCAGTACTTC.

This clonotype has a handful of counts. The chain couples TRBV12-3 or TRBV12-4 to TRBJ1-5; D remains unclear. The CDR3 covers 16 residues. The V end was cut by 4 bases, the J end by 0 bases, with 13 bases between. The CDR3 protein is CASSSRAAYSNQPQHF. In nucleotides, the CDR3 is TGTGCCAGCAGTTCCCGGGCCGCGTATAGCAATCAGCCCCAGCATTTT.

This clonotype was counted only a few times. The chain links TRBV19 to TRBJ1-1; no reliable D call. The V gene lost 5 bases and the J gene lost 9 bases, with 19 bases spanning the gap. The CDR3 loop spans 14 amino acids. Germline CDR1 is LNHDA and CDR2 is SQIVND (reference sequence). CDR3 region: CASSRSNVPEKAFF. The CDR3, as DNA: TGTGCCAGTAGTCGCTCGAACGTTCCAGAAAAAGCTTTCTTT.

CDR3 nucleotides: TGTGCCAGCAGTTTAGACCCCAATAACTACGAGCAGTACTTC. It encodes CASSLDPNNYEQYF. This chain uses TRBV12-3 or TRBV12-4 with TRBJ2-7; D remains unclear. CDR3 length: 14 residues. Deletions cut 1 base from V and 3 bases from J, with 10 bases between.

This clonotype was found a few times. The chain links TRBV4-1 to TRBJ2-1; D remains ambiguous. The germline CDR1 and CDR2 sequences are MGHRA and YSYEKL. The CDR3 has 14 amino acids. Trimming stripped 4 bases from V and 10 bases from J, with 17 bases between. The CDR3 region is CASSPPFRNSEQFF. As DNA, the CDR3 is TGCGCCAGCAGCCCCCCCTTCCGGAATTCGGAGCAGTTCTTC.

The chain joins TRBV29-1 to TRBJ2-1; tentative D call: TRBD2 (5 bases). The ends were cut back, 2 bases at V and 8 bases at J, with 16 bases in the middle. The CDR3 has 14 amino acids. Germline CDR1 is SQVTM and CDR2 is ANQGSEA. CDR3 residues: CSVESGVRPYEQFF. The CDR3 DNA is TGCAGCGTTGAAAGCGGAGTCCGCCCGTATGAGCAGTTCTTC.

The J gene is TRBJ2-7, the V gene TRBV7-9; D could derive from TRBD1 or TRBD2 (5 bases each). With 2 bases removed from V and 2 bases from J, the gap between germline ends came to 22 bases. The CDR3 is 18 residues long. Germline assignment: CDR1 SEHNR and CDR2 FQNEAQ (reference sequence). CDR3 in amino acids: CASSLPLSGRKMTYEQYF. The CDR3 DNA is TGTGCCAGCAGCTTACCTCTCTCGGGACGGAAGATGACCTACGAGCAGTACTTC.

This clonotype was observed at least ten times. The V gene is TRBV7-2, the J gene TRBJ2-5; possibly TRBD1 or TRBD2 for D (6 bases each). CDR3 size: 17 residues. V lost 2 bases to trimming and J lost 5 bases, with 21 bases between them. Germline-derived CDR1 and CDR2 are SGHTA and FQGNSA. The CDR3 is CASSLRPPTGRGETQYF. CDR3 coding DNA: TGTGCCAGCAGCTTAAGGCCCCCGACAGGCCGGGGGGAGACCCAGTACTTC.

This clonotype was found many times. J is TRBJ2-1 and V is TRBV11-2, with TRBD1 identical over 11 bases. Per the germline V gene, CDR1 is SGHAT and CDR2 is FQNNGV. The length of the CDR3 is 17 residues. Trimming removed 1 base from V and 7 bases from J; junction bases left unmatched: 9. The CDR3 DNA follows: TGTGCCAGCAGCTTAGCTCTCGGACAGGGGGCAAGAAATGAGCAGTTCTTC. The encoded protein is CASSLALGQGARNEQFF.

The table lists this clonotype with many counts. The J gene is TRBJ1-6, the V gene TRBV7-2; D is unresolved. The CDR3 runs 16 residues. Germline lookup yields CDR1 SGHTA and CDR2 FQGNSA. Trimming shortened V by 6 bases and J by 0 bases, and 12 bases separated the two germline ends. The CDR3 sequence: CASSRGGTSYNSPLHF. CDR3 sequence (DNA): TGTGCCAGCAGTCGGGGTGGTACCTCCTATAATTCACCCCTCCACTTT.

This clonotype was counted a few times. V usage is TRBV7-9 and J usage is TRBJ2-7; the D gene is possibly TRBD2 (5 bases). V was trimmed by 1 base and J by 2 bases, leaving 12 bases between them. CDR3 length: 15 amino acids. The V gene's germline CDR1 is SEHNR and CDR2 FQNEAQ (reference sequence). CDR3 in amino acids: CASSLEASGAYEQYF. DNA of the CDR3: TGTGCCAGCAGCTTAGAGGCGAGCGGAGCCTACGAGCAGTACTTC.

This clonotype was seen ten or more times. The chain is built from TRBV18 and TRBJ2-6; D unresolved. The CDR3 extends over 14 amino acids. Germline CDR1 is KGHSH and CDR2 is LQKENI. Trimming removed 3 bases from V and 1 base from J, with 4 bases in between. CDR3 sequence (DNA): TGTGCCAGCTCACCGGAATCTGGGGCCAACGTCCTGACTTTC. It translates to CASSPESGANVLTF.

This clonotype was seen more than once but under ten times. V gene TRBV5-4 combines with J gene TRBJ1-4; 8 bases align to TRBD1. The V gene end was trimmed by 4 bases and the J gene end by 8 bases; junction bases not matched to a gene: 16. The CDR3 length is 17 residues. Looked up from germline, CDR1 is SGHNT and CDR2 is YYREEE (reference sequence). DNA of the CDR3: TGTGCCAGCAGCAGAGATCCCGCAGGGGGCTTAGGGGAAAAACTGTTTTTT. The encoded protein is CASSRDPAGGLGEKLFF. Supplemented by reference TRBV5-4 and TRBJ1-4, the full variable domain reads ETGVTQSPTHLIKTRGQQVTLRCSSQSGHNTVSWYQQALGQGPQFIFQYYREEENGRGNFPPRFSGLQFPNYSSELNVNALELDDSALYLCASSRDPAGGLGEKLFFGSGTQLSVL.

The gene calls are TRBV5-1 and TRBJ2-1; 7 nucleotides align to TRBD1. In germline, CDR1 is SGHRS, CDR2 YFSETQ. The CDR3 spans 16 residues. The V gene end was trimmed by 0 bases and the J gene end by 6 bases; junction bases not matched to a gene: 9. The CDR3 loop reads CASSLVSGQVSNEQFF. Written as DNA, the CDR3 is TGCGCCAGCAGCTTGGTATCAGGACAGGTCAGCAATGAGCAGTTCTTC.

This clonotype was observed at least ten times. V gene TRBV7-2 combines with J gene TRBJ1-2; D unresolved. The CDR3 runs 15 residues. CDR1 is SGHTA, CDR2 FQGNSA, per germline. Trimming pared 5 bases from V and 4 bases from J, leaving 17 bases between. CDR3 residues: CASSLSPVAGYGYTF. The CDR3 nucleotides read TGTGCCAGCAGCCTCTCGCCCGTGGCGGGCTATGGCTACACCTTC. Full variable domain (outside the CDR3, taken from reference TRBV7-2 and TRBJ1-2): GAGVSQSPSNKVTEKGKDVELRCDPISGHTALYWYRQSLGQGLEFLIYFQGNSAPDKSGLPSDRFSAERTGGSVSTLTIQRTQQEDSAVYLCASSLSPVAGYGYTFGSGTRLTVV.